This T cell receptor (beta chain) came from a study of cytomegalovirus exposure and HLA in healthy donors. At the level of the study: Within an early data release were about 85 million unique TCRs drawn from HLA-typed donors. Study outcomes and limitations: Among TCR beta chains of equal frequency, HLA-associated ones were more clonally expanded in a later analysis. Researchers reported that a few CMV-associated chains were confirmed in vitro as CMV antigen-specific. Earlier analysis found most TCR beta V segments productive about 87% or about 30% of the time.

With regard to this clone: Its antigen is as yet unknown.

CDR1 is SEHNR and CDR2 is FQNEAQ in the germline V gene (reference sequence). The CDR3 totals 14 residues. The V and J ends lost 7 bases and 6 bases, in that order; junction bases with no gene match: 8. The study ran its PCR with 60 Vbeta and 13 Jbeta primers. The assay was immunoSEQ multiplex PCR, and TCRdb's table has in-frame clones only and misses some. Of around 150,000 clones in the sample, over 70% were seen once. V and J are TRBV7-9 and TRBJ2-1; 8 nucleotides match TRBD1. The TCR comes from a male donor in good health and CMV-seronegative. Sample: PBMCs. The CDR3 bases are TGTGCCAGCACACCGGACAGGGACTTCAATGAGCAGTTCTTC. Protein sequence: CASTPDRDFNEQFF.